This TCR beta chain is from a study of shared clonotypes between healthy human individuals. Per germline, CDR1 SEHNR and CDR2 FQNEAQ (reference sequence). Trimming removed 5 bases at V and 0 bases at J, with 12 bases between. This CDR3 is 15 amino acids long. Using immunoSEQ multiplex PCR, the repertoire was profiled, and TCRdb retains in-frame clones only, with some absent. The data hold 2,500,000 or so clones, with roughly 92% observed a single time. Note on this clone: The sample holds other DNA sequences that translate to the same CDR3.

Sequencing input: naive CD4+ T cells sorted from blood. Stated subset: CD45RA+ positively selected. This receptor was obtained from a man younger than 35 in good health. The chain uses TRBV7-9 and TRBJ2-3; D possibly corresponds to TRBD1 (6 bases). DNA of the CDR3: TGTGCCAGCAGCCTCAGGCAGGGGAGCACAGATACGCAGTATTTT. The encoded protein is CASSLRQGSTDTQYF.